This T cell receptor (beta chain) came from a study of shared clonotypes between healthy human individuals. Study observations and caveats: Estimated clonotype richness was generally higher in naive than memory subsets. Against clonotypes common to all four donors, non-shared ones had lower generation probabilities.

In the CD4+ fraction, cells were divided into CD45RA+ naive and CD45RA-negative memory subsets. The data were produced by immunoSEQ multiplex PCR, yet TCRdb's version contains in-frame clones alone and is incomplete. This repertoire shows roughly 1 million clones, about 70% found once; its top ten account for nearly 1.5%. Germline V gene lookup returns CDR1 LNHNV and CDR2 YYDKDF (reference sequence). The CDR3 is 16 residues long. Trimming removed 0 bases at V and 4 bases at J, with 13 bases between. Comment on this clone: Its antigen is unknown.

J is TRBJ2-1 and V is TRBV15; maybe TRBD2 (5 bases). This sequence originates from a man aged 18 to 29 in good health. Sequenced input: memory CD4+ T cells sorted from blood. This sample's subset: CD45RA-negative fraction. For the CDR3, the DNA is TGTGCCACCAGCAGAGACTGGGCTAGCCGTTACAATGAGCAGTTCTTC. Translating it yields CATSRDWASRYNEQFF.